This passage covers 23 T cell receptor beta chains from one sample sequenced in a study of blood T cell repertoires in COVID-19 (dated by TCRdb to the early 2020s). Libraries came from the immunoSEQ multiplex PCR assay. TCRdb stores this immuneACCESS table with in-frame sequences only. Part of the clones is absent; in the studies checked, under half of the shortfall reflects unresolved V genes, and no reason is known for the rest. Recorded for this sample are about 200,000 clones; approximately 81% of them occurred a single time. In total, the top ten clones hold around 5% of the sample. What was sequenced was peripheral blood. These receptors were collected from a woman older than 75 with acute or convalescent COVID-19.

The V and J genes are TRBV24-1 and TRBJ1-1; weak D call: TRBD1 (5 bases). Germline CDR1 KGHDR, CDR2 SFDVKD. CDR3 length equals 17 residues. V gave up 3 bases and J gave up 5 bases, with 21 bases separating them. Here the CDR3 reads CATSDPGRGGGKTEAFF. The CDR3 nucleotides read TGTGCCACCAGTGATCCAGGACGGGGCGGGGGGAAGACTGAAGCTTTCTTT.

The chain is built from TRBV27 and TRBJ2-7; D is possibly TRBD2 (6 bases). This CDR3 has 17 amino acids. Germline CDR1 and CDR2: MNHEY and SMNVEV (reference sequence). With 0 bases removed from V and 3 bases from J, the gap between germline ends came to 18 bases. CDR3 bases: TGTGCCAGCAGTTTATCGGCACTGGCCCAGGAGGGCTACGAGCAGTACTTC. This encodes CASSLSALAQEGYEQYF.

The chain couples TRBV30 to TRBJ1-5; 9 bases agree with TRBD1. The CDR3 loop spans 14 amino acids. Per germline, CDR1 GTSNPN and CDR2 SVGIG (reference sequence). V shed 3 bases and J 2 bases; nucleotides not matched to a gene: 2. The CDR3 protein is CAWSRQGGNQPQHF. The CDR3 DNA reads TGTGCCTGGAGCCGACAGGGGGGCAATCAGCCCCAGCATTTT.

The CDR3 loop reads CASSLQLAVSTDTQYF. For the CDR3, the DNA is TGTGCCAGCAGCTTGCAACTAGCGGTTAGCACAGATACGCAGTATTTT. V usage is TRBV5-5 and J usage is TRBJ2-3, with 8 bases identical to TRBD2. Losses at the gene ends were 1 base for V and 0 bases for J; bases not matched to a gene: 4. The CDR3 has 16 amino acids. Germline CDR1 reads SGHKS; CDR2 reads YYEKEE (reference sequence).

The chain joins TRBV7-2 to TRBJ2-2, with 8 bases aligning to TRBD2. Germline CDR1 reads SGHTA; CDR2 reads FQGNSA. J lost 2 bases, V lost 8 bases, and 4 bases had no gene match. The CDR3 has 14 amino acids. This chain's CDR3 is CASPGGLNTGELFF. The CDR3 bases are TGTGCCAGCCCGGGGGGGTTAAACACCGGGGAGCTGTTTTTT.

The V call is TRBV19, the J call TRBJ1-5, with 7 bases lining up with TRBD1. This CDR3 spans 17 amino acids. The V gene end was trimmed by 1 base and the J gene end by 8 bases; junction bases not matched to a gene: 14. Germline CDR1 and CDR2: LNHDA and SQIVND (reference sequence). CDR3 nucleotide sequence: TGTGCCAGTAGTATAGGGAGGAGCAGGGGGTTCCTTAAGCCCCAGCATTTT. This sequence encodes CASSIGRSRGFLKPQHF.

The chain links TRBV27 to TRBJ1-5, with 8 bases lining up with TRBD1. V was clipped by 4 bases and J by 6 bases; unmatched bases: 5. Germline-derived CDR1 and CDR2 are MNHEY and SMNVEV (reference sequence). The CDR3 contains 14 residues. The CDR3 spells CASSSNRGSQPQHF. DNA for the CDR3: TGTGCCAGCAGTTCCAACAGGGGGAGTCAGCCCCAGCATTTT.

This rearrangement joins TRBV27 to TRBJ2-3, with 9 bases aligning to TRBD2. Looked up from germline, CDR1 is MNHEY and CDR2 is SMNVEV (reference sequence). The CDR3 totals 16 residues. Trimming at V came to 1 base and at J to 5 bases, leaving 7 bases not matched to a gene. CDR3: CASSLFLAGFIDTQYF. The CDR3 bases are TGTGCCAGCAGTTTATTTCTAGCGGGATTCATAGATACGCAGTATTTT.

The CDR3 nucleotides read TGTGCCAGTAGTATGATGGCCTCCTACAATGAGCAGTTCTTC. This encodes CASSMMASYNEQFF. The chain uses TRBV19 and TRBJ2-1; D is ambiguous. Germline lookup yields CDR1 LNHDA and CDR2 SQIVND (reference sequence). The CDR3 loop spans 14 amino acids. The germline V and J ends were trimmed by 3 bases and 0 bases, with 6 bases remaining between them. The full variable domain, in which reference TRBV19 and TRBJ2-1 provide the parts outside the CDR3, is DGGITQSPKYLFRKEGQNVTLSCEQNLNHDAMYWYRQDPGQGLRLIYYSQIVNDFQKGDIAEGYSVSREKKESFPLTVTSAQKNPTAFYLCASSMMASYNEQFFGPGTRLTVL.

The chain carries TRBV5-1 and TRBJ1-2; D remains unclear. The CDR3 has 14 residues. Trimming took 3 bases from V and 0 from J, leaving 9 bases between them. From germline, CDR1 is SGHRS and CDR2 YFSETQ. CDR3 DNA: TGCGCCAGCAGCTATGCGGAGTCTAACTATGGCTACACCTTC. It yields the protein CASSYAESNYGYTF.

The gene calls are TRBV7-6 and TRBJ1-5; no definite D call. The CDR3 contains 16 residues. CDR1 is SGHVS, CDR2 FNYEAQ, per germline. V was shortened by 5 bases and J by 3 bases, with 17 bases between the two germline ends. This chain's CDR3 is CASSPSFGGLNQPQHF. In DNA form, the CDR3 reads TGTGCCAGCAGCCCTAGTTTCGGTGGCCTCAATCAGCCCCAGCATTTT.

This CDR3 is CASSYSITNTEAFF. In DNA form, the CDR3 reads TGTGCCAGCAGTTACTCGATTACAAACACTGAAGCTTTCTTT. This chain connects TRBV6-5 to TRBJ1-1; D unresolved. This CDR3 contains 14 residues. CDR1 and CDR2 from the germline V gene are MNHEY and SVGAGI. The V gene lost 0 bases and the J gene lost 2 bases, with 7 bases spanning the gap.

A remark on this clone: Lacking the conserved final phenylalanine or tryptophan, this CDR3 likely reflects a read error. The DNA is omitted, as the CDR3 cannot be located on it reliably, and the CDR3 follows TCRdb's listing. This chain links TRBV18 with TRBJ1-2; the table gives TRBD1 as D, unverified against the DNA. Per the germline V gene, CDR1 is KGHSH and CDR2 is LQKENI. The length of the CDR3 is 14 amino acids, counting both ends. The CDR3: CASSPRRVPDRSSL.

The chain recombines TRBV9 with TRBJ2-1; D is possibly TRBD2 (6 bases). This CDR3 is built from 14 residues. V lost 0 bases, J lost 7 bases, and 11 bases lay in between. The germline V gene has CDR1 SGDLS and CDR2 YYNGEE. The DNA of the CDR3 is TGTGCCAGCAGCGTAGGAGGAGGGATTAATGAGCAGTTCTTC. This gives the protein CASSVGGGINEQFF.

This chain uses TRBV5-1 with TRBJ2-3; TRBD2 might be the D (7 bases). V was pared by 5 bases and J by 5 bases, with 12 bases between. This CDR3 spans 13 amino acids. CDR1 SGHRS and CDR2 YFSETQ come from the germline V gene. CDR3 coding DNA: TGCGCCAGCAGAGAAGGGGGGGAAGATACGCAGTATTTT. Its protein is CASREGGEDTQYF.

On this clone: The junction shows a germline mismatch at one end, possibly a read error. This chain connects TRBV29-1 to TRBJ1-4; 7 bases are a match to TRBD1. The CDR3 covers 10 residues. CDR1 is SQVTM, CDR2 ANQGSEA, per germline. The CDR3 bases are TGCAGCGTTGAATTCCAGGGGGGAGTTTTT. It specifies CSVEFQGGVF.

This chain joins TRBV4-2 and TRBJ2-1; D is ambiguous. The CDR3 has 16 amino acids. V lost 0 bases to trimming and J lost 0 bases, with 9 bases between them. From germline, CDR1 is LGHNA and CDR2 YNFKEQ. CDR3 nucleotides: TGTGCCAGCAGCCAAGATCGGTCTAGCTCCTACAATGAGCAGTTCTTC. Its protein product is CASSQDRSSSYNEQFF.

The gene calls are TRBV7-2 and TRBJ2-1; 8 bases agree with TRBD1. This CDR3 is built from 14 residues. CDR1 and CDR2 (germline): SGHTA, FQGNSA. The V gene end was trimmed by 4 bases and the J gene end by 5 bases; junction bases not matched to a gene: 4. The CDR3 region is CASSYQQGDNEQFF. CDR3 coding DNA: TGTGCCAGCAGCTACCAACAGGGGGACAATGAGCAGTTCTTC. The full variable domain, in which reference TRBV7-2 and TRBJ2-1 provide the parts outside the CDR3, is GAGVSQSPSNKVTEKGKDVELRCDPISGHTALYWYRQSLGQGLEFLIYFQGNSAPDKSGLPSDRFSAERTGGSVSTLTIQRTQQEDSAVYLCASSYQQGDNEQFFGPGTRLTVL.

This clone was recorded a few times. The rearrangement uses TRBV2 and TRBJ1-6, with a possible D match to TRBD1 (6 bases). The ends were cut back, 4 bases at V and 3 bases at J, with 10 bases in the middle. CDR3 length: 15 residues. The V gene's germline CDR1 is SNHLY and CDR2 FYNNEI. CDR3 amino acids: CASSVGQLYNSPLHF. The CDR3 coding sequence is TGTGCCAGCAGTGTCGGACAGCTCTATAATTCACCCCTCCACTTT.

The CDR3 is CASSYSSGGRTEAFF. The CDR3 DNA is TGTGCCAGCAGTTATTCGTCGGGGGGCAGGACTGAAGCTTTCTTT. The gene calls are TRBV6-2 or TRBV6-3 and TRBJ1-1; a possible D gene is TRBD1 (6 bases). The germline V gene has CDR1 MNHEY and CDR2 SVGEGT. This CDR3 is built from 15 residues. V was clipped by 3 bases and J by 5 bases, with 16 bases between them.

The V gene is TRBV4-3, the J gene TRBJ2-7; TRBD2 agrees at 12 bases. The CDR3 sequence is 17 residues long. Germline CDR1 reads LGHNA; CDR2 reads YSLEER. V lost 1 base, J lost 4 bases, and 8 bases stayed unmatched. CDR3 nucleotide sequence: TGCGCCAGCAGCCAAGGACTAGCGGGAGATTGGGCATACGAGCAGTACTTC. Translated: CASSQGLAGDWAYEQYF.

With regard to this clone: The identical CDR3 is also encoded by other nucleotide sequences in the sample. The J gene is TRBJ1-1, the V gene TRBV18; 8 nucleotides align to TRBD1. The CDR3 is made up of 13 amino acids. The V gene end was trimmed by 3 bases and the J gene end by 4 bases; junction bases not matched to a gene: 1. The germline V gene encodes CDR1 KGHSH and CDR2 LQKENI. The CDR3 region is CASSPGQGTEAFF. The CDR3 DNA reads as TGTGCCAGCTCACCCGGACAGGGCACTGAAGCTTTCTTT.

The chain joins TRBV10-3 to TRBJ1-5; the D gene is possibly TRBD1 (6 bases). V gave up 3 bases and J gave up 0 bases, with 12 bases separating them. CDR1 and CDR2 from the germline V gene are ENHRY and SYGVKD. This CDR3 has 16 residues. This CDR3 is CAISEQGQDSNQPQHF. As DNA, the CDR3 is TGTGCCATCAGTGAACAGGGTCAAGATAGCAATCAGCCCCAGCATTTT.